This T cell receptor (beta chain) is from a study of PD-1 blockade in classical Hodgkin lymphoma. Findings and caveats of the study: With respect to the repertoire differences, their causes, possibly disease activity or prior therapy, remain undefined. Patients were excluded if nivolumab began under 1 year after ASCT (the autologous transplant). Whereas CD4+ TCR diversity had risen significantly by C4D1, CD8+ TCR diversity had not. Complete responders' diversity at baseline resembled that of newly diagnosed patients.

The CDR3 is 15 residues long. Germline loops: CDR1 GTSNPN, CDR2 SVGIG (reference sequence). Trimming took off 1 base at V and 1 base at J, with 13 bases between the two ends. Sequenced by immunoSEQ multiplex PCR; TCRdb stores in-frame clones only, minus some. The profile shows tens of thousands of clones, about nine tenths of them singletons. This clone was detected once. Its antigen is as yet unknown. There was relapse after autologous stem cell transplantation in every patient, and there was variation in brentuximab vedotin exposure. This TCR derives from a human donor with classical Hodgkin lymphoma. The rearrangement joins TRBV30 to TRBJ2-5; the D call may be TRBD1 or TRBD2 (5 bases each). The starting material was peripheral blood mononuclear cells (PBMCs), obtained at baseline. The CDR3 region has the DNA TGTGCCTGGAGTGAGTGGGACCTACCCCAAGAGACCCAGTACTTC. Protein product: CAWSEWDLPQETQYF.